Listed below are T cell receptor beta chains from one sample, sequenced in a study of early T cells in non-severe SARS-CoV-2 infection. TCRdb re-analysed the 5' RACE reads in MiXCR, keeping a single row per CDR3 protein. The sample lists more than 80,000 distinct CDR3 sequences; 12% to 15% were seen once. Sequences were obtained from whole blood. The receptors were sampled from an adult who was a healthcare worker with PCR-confirmed SARS-CoV-2 infection or an uninfected control (not recorded which). CDR3s leave out the opening cysteine and the closing phenylalanine or tryptophan.

v_call: TRBV9; j_call: TRBJ1-1; cdr3_aa: ASSHQGGNTEAF
v_call: TRBV4-1; j_call: TRBJ2-1; cdr3_aa: ASSLIPSGTSFYNEQF
v_call: TRBV29-1; j_call: TRBJ1-2; cdr3_aa: SGTGGGSGYT
v_call: TRBV6-5; j_call: TRBJ2-2; cdr3_aa: ASRRDGTGELF
v_call: TRBV7-2; j_call: TRBJ1-1; cdr3_aa: ASSRSPEAF
v_call: TRBV20-1; j_call: TRBJ2-3; cdr3_aa: SASILGYTDTQY
v_call: TRBV6-2/TRBV6-3; j_call: TRBJ2-1; cdr3_aa: ATSPSYNEQF
v_call: TRBV20-1; j_call: TRBJ1-1; cdr3_aa: SAIRRMGPMNTEAF
v_call: TRBV7-2; j_call: TRBJ1-2; cdr3_aa: ASSLEQGYGYT
v_call: TRBV5-1; j_call: TRBJ1-1; cdr3_aa: ASSLVQANTEAF
v_call: TRBV7-9; j_call: TRBJ2-5; cdr3_aa: ASSPYLAPRFPDQETQY
v_call: TRBV6-2/TRBV6-3; j_call: TRBJ1-1; cdr3_aa: ASRDTGDTEAF
v_call: TRBV2; j_call: TRBJ2-7; cdr3_aa: ASRTSPVRREQY
v_call: TRBV20-1; j_call: TRBJ2-7; cdr3_aa: SATMLCFSLYEQY
v_call: TRBV12-3/TRBV12-4; j_call: TRBJ1-6; cdr3_aa: ASTPTAKNSPLH
v_call: TRBV5-1; j_call: TRBJ1-2; cdr3_aa: ASSLLGTASNYGYT
v_call: TRBV30; j_call: TRBJ2-5; cdr3_aa: AWSGGLAETQY
v_call: TRBV9; j_call: TRBJ1-1; cdr3_aa: ASSPETGYREAF
v_call: TRBV28; j_call: TRBJ1-5; cdr3_aa: ASSSRQPQH
v_call: TRBV6-2/TRBV6-3; j_call: TRBJ2-3; cdr3_aa: ASSLGGASTDTQY
v_call: TRBV20-1; j_call: TRBJ1-1; cdr3_aa: SARDYGTGRVNTEAF
v_call: TRBV29-1; j_call: TRBJ1-1; cdr3_aa: SFGNRGRTEAF
v_call: TRBV18; j_call: TRBJ1-2; cdr3_aa: ASSPLGQGNYGYT
v_call: TRBV20-1; j_call: TRBJ2-1; cdr3_aa: SAPGLALYEQF
v_call: TRBV20-1; j_call: TRBJ1-2; cdr3_aa: SAREVGDRVDGYT
v_call: TRBV6-2/TRBV6-3; j_call: TRBJ2-7; cdr3_aa: ASSPLGTGFTYEQY
v_call: TRBV12-3/TRBV12-4; j_call: TRBJ1-2; cdr3_aa: ASSLVLNYGYT
v_call: TRBV2; j_call: TRBJ2-4; cdr3_aa: ASSGQGAKNIQY
v_call: TRBV6-2/TRBV6-3; j_call: TRBJ1-5; cdr3_aa: ASSYEGNRYGQPQH
v_call: TRBV29-1; j_call: TRBJ2-3; cdr3_aa: SVEGGAASSTDTQY
v_call: TRBV27; j_call: TRBJ2-7; cdr3_aa: ASSLQAGGSYEQY
v_call: TRBV14; j_call: TRBJ1-1; cdr3_aa: ASSPPPGAHTEAF
v_call: TRBV10-1; j_call: TRBJ2-3; cdr3_aa: ASSEGSSTDTQY
v_call: TRBV6-6; j_call: TRBJ2-1; cdr3_aa: ASRRQGATYNEQF
v_call: TRBV20-1; j_call: TRBJ2-3; cdr3_aa: SARDEGRLSDTQY
v_call: TRBV11-2; j_call: TRBJ1-1; cdr3_aa: ASSSQGGGTEAF
v_call: TRBV4-3; j_call: TRBJ1-2; cdr3_aa: ASSQVSGGGYT
v_call: TRBV7-6; j_call: TRBJ2-1; cdr3_aa: ASSFPIGGKDNEQF
v_call: TRBV6-1; j_call: TRBJ1-4; cdr3_aa: ASSARQEYEKLF